This T cell receptor beta chain was recorded in a study of shared clonotypes between healthy human individuals. Broader study findings: Between a few donors, naive CD4 clonotypes were shared at a level of about 5%.

Donors were healthy HIV-negative adults without recently reported acute infections or vaccinations. About this clone: Its antigen is undetermined.

Repertoires were generated with immunoSEQ multiplex PCR, while TCRdb's copy carries only in-frame clones and drops some. The profile shows roughly 660,000 clones, about nine tenths of them singletons. Sample: memory CD8+ T cells from PBMCs. Subset meaning: CD45RO+ cells pooled with CCR7-negative TemRA cells. The sequence derives from a man between 18 and 35 years old in good health. Some clones in this sample may be carry-over from other donors' samples.

CDR3 nucleotides: TGTGCCAGCAGCTTTCAGGAGCCTTACAATGAGCAGTTCTTC. It yields the protein CASSFQEPYNEQFF. The V and J genes are TRBV11-2 and TRBJ2-1; D uncertain. Germline V gives CDR1 SGHAT, CDR2 FQNNGV. CDR3 length: 14 residues. V was shortened by 3 bases and J by 4 bases, with 10 bases between the two germline ends.